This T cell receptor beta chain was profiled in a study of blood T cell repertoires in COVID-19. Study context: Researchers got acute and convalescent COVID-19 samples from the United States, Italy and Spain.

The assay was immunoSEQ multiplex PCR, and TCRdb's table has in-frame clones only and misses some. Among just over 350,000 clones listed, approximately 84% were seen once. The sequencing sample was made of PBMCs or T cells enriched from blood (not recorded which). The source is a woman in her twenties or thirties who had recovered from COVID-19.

The chain's CDR3 is CASSLLVQGNSPLHF. The CDR3 DNA sequence: TGTGCCAGCAGCTTACTGGTACAGGGAAATTCACCCCTCCACTTT. The chain links TRBV7-8 to TRBJ1-6, with D tentatively TRBD1 (6 bases). This CDR3 contains 15 residues. Germline CDR1 and CDR2: SGHVS and FQNEAQ. V lost 2 bases, J lost 7 bases, and 12 bases lay in between.